This entry describes one TCR beta chain. Its antigen is undetermined. Clones were sequenced by immunoSEQ multiplex PCR, and TCRdb holds only the in-frame ones, with some missing. The sample lists 2 million to 2.5 million clones; about 92% were seen once. This entry is derived from a study of shared clonotypes between healthy human individuals. Study context: Donors, aged 18 to 49, were two women and three men. CD8 memory received one plate per donor, CD8 naive two, CD4 memory three and CD4 naive three.

Healthy HIV-negative adults with no recent acute infections or vaccinations were recruited as donors. Findings and caveats of the study: Richness estimates generally favored naive over memory subsets.

The junction had 3 bases not matched to a gene; V was cut back by 0 bases and J by 2 bases. Germline CDR1 and CDR2: LNHNV and YYDKDF (reference sequence). CDR3 size: 16 residues. Material: naive CD4+ T cells from PBMCs. Regarding subset: CD45RA+ positively selected. This TCR was sampled from a man aged 18 to 29 in good health. Some clones in this sample may be carry-over from other donors' samples. The gene calls are TRBV15 and TRBJ2-3; 9 positions match TRBD2. This CDR3 is CATSREAGGLTDTQYF. CDR3 nucleotides: TGTGCCACCAGCAGAGAAGCGGGGGGCCTCACAGATACGCAGTATTTT.